This T cell receptor beta chain came from a study of PD-L1 blockade in urothelial cancer. Study-level background: In the patient group, twenty-five of 29 were males with bladder-origin urothelial cancer. Patients' prior chemotherapy regimens numbered 0 to 3. Overall study results and limits: The study found more tumor-infiltrating T lymphocytes in patients with durable benefit.

Quantification of FFPE tumor DNA relied on amplified housekeeping genes. Method: immunoSEQ multiplex PCR; TCRdb's copy keeps in-frame clones and lacks some. The sample yields 35,000 or so clones, 36% seen once. V lost 3 bases and J lost 8, with 13 bases in between. Germline values: CDR1 SQVTM, CDR2 ANQGSEA. The CDR3 loop spans 13 amino acids. This clone was seen only a few times. Its specificity is not known. The material was tumor tissue, obtained before atezolizumab (anti-PD-L1) treatment. The chain carries TRBV29-1 and TRBJ1-4; D is undetermined. This TCR derives from a man in his sixties with urothelial cancer. CDR3: CSVETPDGEKLFF. The CDR3 coding sequence is TGCAGCGTTGAGACCCCGGATGGGGAAAAACTGTTTTTT.